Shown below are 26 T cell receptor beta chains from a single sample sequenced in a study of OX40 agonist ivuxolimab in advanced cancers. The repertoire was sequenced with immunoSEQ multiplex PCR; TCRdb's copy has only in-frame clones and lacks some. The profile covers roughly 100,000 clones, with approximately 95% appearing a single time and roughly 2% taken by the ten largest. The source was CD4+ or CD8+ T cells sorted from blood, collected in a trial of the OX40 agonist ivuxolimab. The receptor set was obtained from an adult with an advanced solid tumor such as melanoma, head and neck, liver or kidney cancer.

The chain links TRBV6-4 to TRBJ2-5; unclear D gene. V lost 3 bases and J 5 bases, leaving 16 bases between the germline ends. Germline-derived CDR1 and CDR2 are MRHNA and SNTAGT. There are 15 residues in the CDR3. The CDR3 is CASSENGSPGETQYF. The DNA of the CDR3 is TGTGCCAGCAGTGAAAATGGAAGCCCCGGGGAGACCCAGTACTTC.

The CDR3 DNA follows: TGTGCCAGCAGACCTCACAGGGGAGAATTCCAGGATGAGCAGTTCTTC. Translating gives CASRPHRGEFQDEQFF. V usage is TRBV27 and J usage is TRBJ2-1; TRBD1 agrees at 7 bases. V dropped 6 bases and J dropped 8; count of bases not matched to a gene: 16. This CDR3 region has 16 residues. CDR1 is MNHEY, CDR2 SMNVEV, per germline (reference sequence).

The CDR3 nucleotides are TGTGCCAGCAGCTTAGCTACCTACGAGCAGTACTTC. It translates to CASSLATYEQYF. V gene TRBV7-1 combines with J gene TRBJ2-7; unclear D gene. TRBV7-1 is known as an ORF, though its function is uncertain. The V gene lost 4 bases and the J gene lost 2 bases, with 6 bases spanning the gap. CDR3 length: 12 amino acids.

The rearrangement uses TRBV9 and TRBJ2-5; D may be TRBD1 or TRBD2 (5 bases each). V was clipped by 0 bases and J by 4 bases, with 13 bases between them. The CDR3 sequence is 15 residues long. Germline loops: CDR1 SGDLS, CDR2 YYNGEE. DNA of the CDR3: TGTGCCAGCAGCGTAGCCGCAGACAGCGGAGAGACCCAGTACTTC. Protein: CASSVAADSGETQYF.

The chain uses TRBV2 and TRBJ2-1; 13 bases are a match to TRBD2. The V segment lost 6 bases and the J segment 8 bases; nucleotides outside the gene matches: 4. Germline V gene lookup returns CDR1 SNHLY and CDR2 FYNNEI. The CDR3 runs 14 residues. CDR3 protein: CASSPTSGRYEQFF. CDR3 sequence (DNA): TGTGCCAGCAGCCCGACTAGCGGGAGGTATGAGCAGTTCTTC.

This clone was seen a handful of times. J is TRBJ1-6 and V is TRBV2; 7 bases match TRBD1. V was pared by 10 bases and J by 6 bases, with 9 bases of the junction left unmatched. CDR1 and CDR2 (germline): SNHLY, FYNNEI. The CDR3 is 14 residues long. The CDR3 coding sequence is TGTGCCACATCCCTCTGGGACAGTAATTCACCCCTCCACTTT. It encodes CATSLWDSNSPLHF.

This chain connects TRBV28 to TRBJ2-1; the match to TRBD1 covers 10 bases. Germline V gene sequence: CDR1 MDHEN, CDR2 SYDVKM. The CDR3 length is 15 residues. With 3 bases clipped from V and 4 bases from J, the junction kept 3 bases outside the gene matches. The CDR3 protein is CASSFDRGLYNEQFF. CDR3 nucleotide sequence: TGTGCCAGCAGTTTCGACAGGGGGCTTTACAATGAGCAGTTCTTC.

The CDR3: CASSQVDFSSGRGETQYF. DNA of the CDR3: TGCGCCAGCAGCCAAGTCGATTTTTCTAGCGGGAGGGGGGAGACCCAGTACTTC. The chain carries TRBV4-3 and TRBJ2-5; 12 bases line up with TRBD2. This CDR3 contains 18 residues. V was pared by 1 base and J by 5 bases, with 11 bases of the junction left unmatched. Germline CDR1 and CDR2: LGHNA and YSLEER.

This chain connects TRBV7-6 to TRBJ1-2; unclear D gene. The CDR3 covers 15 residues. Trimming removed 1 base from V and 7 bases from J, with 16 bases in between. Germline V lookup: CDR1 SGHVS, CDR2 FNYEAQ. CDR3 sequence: CASSLDRASKIGYTF. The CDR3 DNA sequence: TGTGCCAGCAGCTTAGACCGTGCTTCCAAGATTGGCTACACCTTC.

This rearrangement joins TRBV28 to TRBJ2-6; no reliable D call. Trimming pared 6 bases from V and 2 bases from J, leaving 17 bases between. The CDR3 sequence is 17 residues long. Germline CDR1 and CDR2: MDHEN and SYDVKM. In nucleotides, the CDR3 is TGTGCCAGCAGCACCTTTGAGGCAGTTGCTGGGGCCAACGTCCTGACTTTC. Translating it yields CASSTFEAVAGANVLTF.

In nucleotides, the CDR3 is TGTGCCAGTTTACTAGCGGGGGGGGCGGATGAGCAGTTCTTC. Translating it yields CASLLAGGADEQFF. V and J are TRBV27 and TRBJ2-1; 13 positions match TRBD2. This CDR3 has 14 amino acids. The ends lost 9 bases at V and 8 bases at J; junction bases unmatched: 7. Per germline, CDR1 MNHEY and CDR2 SMNVEV (reference sequence).

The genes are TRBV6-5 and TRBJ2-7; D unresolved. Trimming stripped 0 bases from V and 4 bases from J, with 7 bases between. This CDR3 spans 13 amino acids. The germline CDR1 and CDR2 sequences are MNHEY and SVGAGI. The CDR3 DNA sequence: TGTGCCAGCAGTTACTCAATGGGGTACGAGCAGTACTTC. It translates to CASSYSMGYEQYF.

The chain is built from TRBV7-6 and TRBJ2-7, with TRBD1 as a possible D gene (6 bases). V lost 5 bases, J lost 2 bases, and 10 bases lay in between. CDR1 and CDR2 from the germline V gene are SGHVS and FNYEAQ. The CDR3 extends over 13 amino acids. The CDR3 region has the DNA TGTGCCAGCAGCCCGGACAGAACCTACGAGCAGTACTTC. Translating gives CASSPDRTYEQYF.

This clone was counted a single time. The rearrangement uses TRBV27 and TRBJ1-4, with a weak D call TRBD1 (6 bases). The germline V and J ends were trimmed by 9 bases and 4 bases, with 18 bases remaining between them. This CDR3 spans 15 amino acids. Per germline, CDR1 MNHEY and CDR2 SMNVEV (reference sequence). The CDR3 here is CASGRQGHYNEKLFF. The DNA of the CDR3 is TGTGCCAGTGGGAGGCAGGGACACTATAATGAAAAACTGTTTTTT.

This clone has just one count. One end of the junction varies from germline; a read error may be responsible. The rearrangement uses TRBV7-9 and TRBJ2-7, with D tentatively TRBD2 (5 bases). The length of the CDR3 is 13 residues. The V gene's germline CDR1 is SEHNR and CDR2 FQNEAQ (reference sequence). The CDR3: CASSSRGYYGQYF. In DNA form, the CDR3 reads TGTGCCAGCAGCTCGAGAGGGTACTACGGGCAGTACTTC.

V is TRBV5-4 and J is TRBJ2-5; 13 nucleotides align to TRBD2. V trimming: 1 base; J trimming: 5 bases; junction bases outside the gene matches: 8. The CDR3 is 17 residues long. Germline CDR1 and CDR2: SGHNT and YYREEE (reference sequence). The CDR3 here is CASSLTPLAGGLETQYF. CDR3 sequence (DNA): TGTGCCAGCAGCTTGACCCCACTAGCGGGGGGGCTGGAGACCCAGTACTTC.

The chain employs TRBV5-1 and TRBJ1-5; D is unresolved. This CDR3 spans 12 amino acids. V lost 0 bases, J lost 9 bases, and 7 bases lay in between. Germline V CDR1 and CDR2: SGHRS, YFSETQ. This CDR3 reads CASSLARRPQHF. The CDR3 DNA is TGCGCCAGCAGCTTGGCCCGTCGGCCCCAGCATTTT.

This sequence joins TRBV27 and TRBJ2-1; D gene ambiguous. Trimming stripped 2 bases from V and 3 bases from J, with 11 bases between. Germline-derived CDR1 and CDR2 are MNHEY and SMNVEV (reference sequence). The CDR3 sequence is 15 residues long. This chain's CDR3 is CASSLTASRYNEQFF. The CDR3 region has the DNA TGTGCCAGCAGTTTAACGGCGTCACGCTACAATGAGCAGTTCTTC.

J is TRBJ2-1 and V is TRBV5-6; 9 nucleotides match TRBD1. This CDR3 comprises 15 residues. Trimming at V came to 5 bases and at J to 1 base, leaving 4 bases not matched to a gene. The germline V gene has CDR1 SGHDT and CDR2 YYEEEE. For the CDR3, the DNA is TGTGCCAGCAGACGGGACAGGGAATCCTACAATGAGCAGTTCTTC. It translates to CASRRDRESYNEQFF.

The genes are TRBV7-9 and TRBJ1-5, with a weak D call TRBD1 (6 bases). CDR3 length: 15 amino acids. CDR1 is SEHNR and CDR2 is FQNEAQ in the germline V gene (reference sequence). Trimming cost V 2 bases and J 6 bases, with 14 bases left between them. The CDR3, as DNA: TGTGCCAGCAGCTTATCACAGGGTGGAATTCAGCCCCAGCATTTT. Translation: CASSLSQGGIQPQHF.

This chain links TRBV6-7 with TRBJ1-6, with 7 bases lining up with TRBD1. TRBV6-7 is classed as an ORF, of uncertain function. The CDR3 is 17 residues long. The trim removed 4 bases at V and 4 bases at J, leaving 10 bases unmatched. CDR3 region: CASSLTGFSEYNSPLHF. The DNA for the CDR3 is TGTGCCAGCAGTTTGACAGGGTTTTCGGAGTATAATTCACCCCTCCACTTT.

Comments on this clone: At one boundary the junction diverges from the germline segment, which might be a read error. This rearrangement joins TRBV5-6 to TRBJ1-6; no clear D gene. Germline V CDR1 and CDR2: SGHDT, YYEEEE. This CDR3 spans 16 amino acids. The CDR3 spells CASSLGGLPPYSPLHF. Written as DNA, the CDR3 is TGTGCCAGCAGTTTGGGAGGGCTACCGCCCTACTCACCCCTCCACTTT.

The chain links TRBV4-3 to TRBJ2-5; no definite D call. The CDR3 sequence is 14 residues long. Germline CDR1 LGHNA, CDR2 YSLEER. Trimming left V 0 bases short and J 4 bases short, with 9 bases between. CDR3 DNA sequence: TGCGCCAGCAGCCAAGACTCGGGTGGAGAGACCCAGTACTTC. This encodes CASSQDSGGETQYF.

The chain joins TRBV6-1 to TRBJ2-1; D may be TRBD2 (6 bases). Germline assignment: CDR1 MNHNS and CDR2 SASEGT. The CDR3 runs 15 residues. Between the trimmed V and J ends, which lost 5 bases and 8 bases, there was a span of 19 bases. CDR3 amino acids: CASSPPGVRTDEQFF. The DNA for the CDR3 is TGTGCCAGCAGTCCCCCGGGGGTACGGACCGATGAGCAGTTCTTC.

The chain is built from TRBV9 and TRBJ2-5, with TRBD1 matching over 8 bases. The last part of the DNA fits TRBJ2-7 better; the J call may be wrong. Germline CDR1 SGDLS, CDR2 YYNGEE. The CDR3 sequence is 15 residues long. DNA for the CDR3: TGTGCCAGCAGCGTTGGACAGGGAAATGCCTACGAGCAGTACTTC. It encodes CASSVGQGNAYEQYF.

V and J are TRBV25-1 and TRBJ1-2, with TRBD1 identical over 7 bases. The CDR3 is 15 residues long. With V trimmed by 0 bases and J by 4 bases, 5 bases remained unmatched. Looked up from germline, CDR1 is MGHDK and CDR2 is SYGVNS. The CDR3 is CASSEYGQGVYGYTF. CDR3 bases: TGTGCCAGCAGTGAATACGGGCAGGGGGTCTATGGCTACACCTTC.